This TCR beta chain was sequenced in a study of shared clonotypes between healthy human individuals. V was clipped by 6 bases and J by 1 base, with 21 bases between them. The CDR3 runs to 17 residues. Germline lookup yields CDR1 SGHVS and CDR2 FQNEAQ. Naive CD4+ cells were CD45RA-selected; the remaining cells were memory. This clone was observed once. The antigen remains unidentified. The assay was immunoSEQ multiplex PCR, and TCRdb's table has in-frame clones only and misses some. Among 2,500,000 or so clones listed, around 93% were seen once. Notes on the study in general: Across a handful of donors, naive CD4 shared around 5.3%, naive CD8 3.5% to 4%, memory CD4 approximately 2.5%, memory CD8 0.4%. Though the depth was large, rarefaction showed that sorted-subset sequencing was incomplete. Investigators collected only blood, and repertoires in tissues likely differ.

The clonotype originates from a man aged 18-30 years in good health. Some clones in this sample may be carry-over from other donors' samples. The sequencing sample was made of naive CD4+ T cells from PBMCs. Stated subset: CD45RA+ positively selected. This sequence joins TRBV7-8 and TRBJ1-1; a weak D match, TRBD1 (5 bases). The CDR3 coding sequence is TGTGCCAGCAGTAGTCGAATCAAAGCCGGACAGAACACTGAAGCTTTCTTT. This gives the protein CASSSRIKAGQNTEAFF.